Listed below are T cell receptor beta chains from one sample, sequenced in a study of identical twins. TCRdb processed the 5' RACE reads anew with MiXCR; each CDR3 protein has one entry. The sample carries 1,800,000 or so distinct CDR3 sequences, around a third recorded once. Sequencing used cord blood. The origin of the receptors is a newborn girl in good health. The CDR3 runs from the conserved cysteine through the conserved F or W. The D gene is left open where the match is weak. Clone size is stated in some rows and not others, as once, few, many or a class when expanded.

>TRBV5-1|TRBJ2-3|few|TRBD2
TGCGCCAGCAGCTACCAAGCGGGACCCACAGATACGCAGTATTTT
CASSYQAGPTDTQYF
>TRBV28|TRBJ1-4|few|-
TGTGCCAGCAGGACCGACAGCGCAACTAATGAAAAACTGTTTTTT
CASRTDSATNEKLFF
>TRBV27|TRBJ1-2|few|-
TGTGCCAGCAGTAAACCGCAGGGAAATGGCTACACCTTC
CASSKPQGNGYTF
>TRBV14|TRBJ2-3|-|TRBD2
TGTGCCAGCAGCCCTGAGCGGGAGAAGCGGTATTTT
CASSPEREKRYF
>TRBV29-1|TRBJ1-1|few|-
TGCAGCGTTGACCCCAGGGACCGTAGCATGAACACTGAAGCTTTCTTT
CSVDPRDRSMNTEAFF
>TRBV7-9|TRBJ2-7|-|TRBD2
TGTGCCAGCAGCCACGGGACTAGCGGGGGGGTTCACGAGCAGTACTTC
CASSHGTSGGVHEQYF
>TRBV7-6|TRBJ2-3|-|-
TGTGCCAGCGGGGGGGCCATTAAAGATACGCAGTATTTT
CASGGAIKDTQYF
>TRBV7-6|TRBJ1-4|-|-
TGTGCCAGCAGCTTACGTTCAGGGGAGGCGCGCAATGAAAAACTGTTTTTT
CASSLRSGEARNEKLFF
>TRBV6-1|TRBJ1-2|few|TRBD1
TGTGCCAGCAGTGAAGCGGACAGGGGTAACTATGGCTACACCTTC
CASSEADRGNYGYTF
>TRBV28|TRBJ2-7|-|TRBD2
TGTGCCAGCAGTCAACTAGCGGGAGGGAACGAGCAGTACTTC
CASSQLAGGNEQYF
>TRBV6-2/TRBV6-3|TRBJ1-6|-|-
TGTGCCAGCAGCGTTAGCGAGAATTCACCCCTCCACTTT
CASSVSENSPLHF
>TRBV7-9|TRBJ2-1|few|TRBD1
TGTGCCAGCAGCCCCATCGGCGGGACAGGGAATTACAATGAGCAGTTCTTC
CASSPIGGTGNYNEQFF
>TRBV5-1|TRBJ2-1|few|TRBD2
TGCGCCAGCAGCGAGAGCGGGAGGAGCAACAATGAGCAGTTCTTC
CASSESGRSNNEQFF
>TRBV2|TRBJ1-2|-|-
TGTGCCAGCAGTGTAGAACCCCCCGGCTACACCTTC
CASSVEPPGYTF
>TRBV27|TRBJ1-5|-|TRBD1
TGTGCCAGCAGTTTAAGGGGACAGCACAATCAGCCCCAGCATTTT
CASSLRGQHNQPQHF
>TRBV5-1|TRBJ2-1|many|TRBD2
TGCGCCAGCAGCCCGGGACTAGCGGACTACAATGAGCAGTTCTTC
CASSPGLADYNEQFF
>TRBV7-6|TRBJ1-6|few|TRBD1
TGTGCCAGCAGCTTAGGCGGGACAGATAATTCACCCCTCCACTTT
CASSLGGTDNSPLHF
>TRBV20-1|TRBJ2-7|-|-
TGCAGTGCTATTAGCGGTGTCTACGAGCAGTACTTC
CSAISGVYEQYF
>TRBV20-1|TRBJ1-2|-|TRBD1
TGCAGTGCTAGCGGACAGGTCTATGGCTACACCTTC
CSASGQVYGYTF
>TRBV12-3/TRBV12-4|TRBJ2-5|few|-
TGTGCCAGCAGTAAGACAGGCGCGCAGACCCAGTACTTC
CASSKTGAQTQYF
>TRBV7-9|TRBJ1-4|few|-
TGTGCCAGCAGCGACCCCTCGACTAATGAAAAACTGTTTTTT
CASSDPSTNEKLFF
>TRBV20-1|TRBJ2-7|-|-
TGCAGTGCTGGCTATAGGGTGGTGGCCTACGAGCAGTACTTC
CSAGYRVVAYEQYF
>TRBV2|TRBJ2-3|-|-
TGTGCCAGCAGGATTCTAGCACAGGATACGCAGTATTTT
CASRILAQDTQYF
>TRBV6-1|TRBJ1-1|-|-
TGTGCCAGCAGTGAAGCGAGTCCAGAGGACACTGAAGCTTTCTTT
CASSEASPEDTEAFF
>TRBV25-1|TRBJ2-7|-|-
TGTGCCAGCAGTGAATTGGGAGGGGGCGAGCAGTACTTC
CASSELGGGEQYF
>TRBV20-1|TRBJ2-1|-|TRBD2
TGCAGTGCAGCGGGACTAGCGGGGGGACAAACCTACGAGCAGTTCTTC
CSAAGLAGGQTYEQFF
>TRBV27|TRBJ2-2|-|-
TGTGCCAGCAGTGAGGGGGGCGGGGAGCTGTTTTTT
CASSEGGGELFF
>TRBV28|TRBJ2-7|many|-
TGTGCCAGCAGTTTTTCGGCAGGGGAGGACTACGAGCAGTACTTC
CASSFSAGEDYEQYF
>TRBV5-1|TRBJ1-1|-|-
TGCGCCAGCAGCCCGCTTTTTGAGGGGACTGAAGCTTTCTTT
CASSPLFEGTEAFF
>TRBV11-2|TRBJ2-1|few|TRBD2
TGTGCCAGCAGCCCCCTAGCGGGGGGGTATTGGGATGAGCAGTTCTTC
CASSPLAGGYWDEQFF
>TRBV4-1|TRBJ1-6|few|TRBD1
TGCGCCAGCAGCCAAGAGGGTGGGACAGGGAATTCACCCCTCCACTTT
CASSQEGGTGNSPLHF
>TRBV20-1|TRBJ2-3|few|-
TGCAGTGCTCCCGACTCGGCGGGGACTAGCACAGATACGCAGTATTTT
CSAPDSAGTSTDTQYF
>TRBV7-6|TRBJ2-1|-|-
TGTGCCAGCAGCTTAGCGGTAGCTAGCGCGAGCTCCTACAATGAGCAGTTCTTC
CASSLAVASASSYNEQFF
>TRBV20-1|TRBJ2-5|-|TRBD2
TGCAGTGCTAGAGCGCTAGCGGGGGGGAGGCGAGAGACCCAGTACTTC
CSARALAGGRRETQYF
>TRBV10-3|TRBJ2-7|-|TRBD2
TGTGCCATCAAATCGGGACTAGTCAACAATGAGCAGTACTTC
CAIKSGLVNNEQYF
>TRBV6-5|TRBJ1-2|few|TRBD1
TGTGCCAGCAGCCTTGACAGGGAACGTGGCTACACCTTC
CASSLDRERGYTF
>TRBV20-1|TRBJ2-1|-|TRBD2
TGCAGTGCCACACGGACTAGCGGGGGTTCTGGGGAGCAGTTCTTC
CSATRTSGGSGEQFF
>TRBV5-1|TRBJ2-1|once|-
TGCGCCAGCAGCTTGGAGGTCGAAGAGACCCAGTTCTTC
CASSLEVEETQFF
>TRBV5-1|TRBJ2-6|-|-
TGCGCCAGCAGCCCCGGGGGCGCTGGGGCCAACGTCCTGACTTTC
CASSPGGAGANVLTF
>TRBV7-2|TRBJ2-7|-|TRBD1
TGTGCCAGCAGCGTAGAGGGACAGCCCAACGAGCAGTACTTC
CASSVEGQPNEQYF
>TRBV3-1|TRBJ1-4|-|TRBD1
TGTGCCAGCAGCCAGAGTGGGACAGGGGGTGAAAAACTGTTTTTT
CASSQSGTGGEKLFF
>TRBV20-1|TRBJ2-7|-|TRBD2
TGCAGTGCTATCGTCCCGGGAGGAGATGAGCAGTACTTC
CSAIVPGGDEQYF
>TRBV2|TRBJ2-7|few|TRBD2
TGTGCCAGCAGTCTGACTAGCGGGAGCGGCTACGAGCAGTACTTC
CASSLTSGSGYEQYF
>TRBV11-2|TRBJ1-2|-|-
TGTGCCAGCAGCACTAACCCCTCGGGGCCCTATGGCTACACCTTC
CASSTNPSGPYGYTF
>TRBV28|TRBJ2-1|-|TRBD2
TGTGCCAGCAGCCCATCTAGCGGGAGCTCCTACAATGAGCAGTTCTTC
CASSPSSGSSYNEQFF
>TRBV7-9|TRBJ1-2|-|-
TGTGCCAGCAGCTTAATTTTAACAGGGAAATATGGCTACACCTTC
CASSLILTGKYGYTF
>TRBV7-6|TRBJ2-3|-|TRBD2
TGTGCCAGCAGCTCAATTAGCGGGAGAAGCACAGATACGCAGTATTTT
CASSSISGRSTDTQYF
>TRBV4-1|TRBJ1-3|-|-
TGCGCCAGCAGCCAAGCCCCTGGAAACACCATATATTTT
CASSQAPGNTIYF
>TRBV27|TRBJ2-5|few|-
TGTGCCAGCAGTTTGGGGCACAGAGAGCAGTACTTC
CASSLGHREQYF
>TRBV5-1|TRBJ1-5|few|-
TGCGCCAGCAGCCAGCGACAGGCGACGGAGTATAGCAATCAGCCCCAGCATTTT
CASSQRQATEYSNQPQHF
>TRBV10-3|TRBJ2-7|-|TRBD2
TGTGCCATCCGGGAGGCTAGCTCCTACGAGCAGTACTTC
CAIREASSYEQYF
>TRBV3-1|TRBJ2-3|-|-
TGTGCCAGCAGCCCGGAGGTAGGGTATCGCACAGATACGCAGTATTTT
CASSPEVGYRTDTQYF
>TRBV19|TRBJ2-5|-|TRBD2
TGTGCCACCCGGACTAGCGGCTCGAAGACCCAGTACTTC
CATRTSGSKTQYF